This T cell receptor beta chain was obtained from a study of cytomegalovirus exposure and HLA in healthy donors. As for the study in general: Earlier, 95 million to 130 million unique TCR beta sequences were recovered from about 170 million T cells by an analysis. General study points: Highly shared variants forming one cluster were likely a sequencing artifact. Researchers reported from a later analysis that most CMV-associated TCR beta chains appeared HLA-restricted. Many donors shared some public TCRs, even though most TCR sequences were rare.

Primers for the PCR totalled 60 Vbeta and 13 Jbeta. Sequencing used immunoSEQ multiplex PCR; TCRdb keeps in-frame clones, though not all of them. Of 95,000 to 150,000 clones in the sample, just over 65% were seen once. On this clone itself: Its antigen is not known.

Germline CDR1 and CDR2: KGHSH and LQKENI. This CDR3 is built from 16 residues. V gave up 6 bases and J gave up 6 bases; unmatched junction bases: 14. Material for sequencing was PBMCs. The clonotype comes from a man younger than 35 in good health and CMV-seronegative. The rearrangement joins TRBV18 to TRBJ2-1; 7 bases line up with TRBD2. The DNA for the CDR3 is TGTGCCAGCTCGAGACCGGGCGGGAGTAGGGCCAATGAGCAGTTCTTC. Amino acids: CASSRPGGSRANEQFF.